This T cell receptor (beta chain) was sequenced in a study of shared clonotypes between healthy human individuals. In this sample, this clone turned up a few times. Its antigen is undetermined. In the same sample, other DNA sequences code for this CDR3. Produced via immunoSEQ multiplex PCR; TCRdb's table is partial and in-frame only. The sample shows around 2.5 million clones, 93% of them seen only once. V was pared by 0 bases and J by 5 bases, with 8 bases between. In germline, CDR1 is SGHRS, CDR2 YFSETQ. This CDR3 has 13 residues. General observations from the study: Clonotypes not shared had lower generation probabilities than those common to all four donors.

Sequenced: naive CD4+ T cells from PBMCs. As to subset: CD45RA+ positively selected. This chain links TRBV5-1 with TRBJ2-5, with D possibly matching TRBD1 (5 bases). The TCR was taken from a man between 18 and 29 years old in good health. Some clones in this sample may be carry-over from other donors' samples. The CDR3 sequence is CASSLGQRETQYF. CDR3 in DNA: TGCGCCAGCAGCTTGGGACAGAGGGAGACCCAGTACTTC.